This T cell receptor beta chain emerged from a study of radiation and T cells in renal cell carcinoma. The repertoire was sequenced with immunoSEQ multiplex PCR; TCRdb's copy has only in-frame clones and lacks some. In the table there are about 47,000 clones, roughly 78% of which are singletons. Study-level findings and limits: From baseline, blood top tumor clonotypes peaked at 2 weeks post-radiation. Pretreatment tumor biopsies were lacking, so baseline clonotypes are unknown.

Documented time point: blood 2 weeks post-SBRT. Specified treatment: 15 Gy SBRT to primary tumor, nephrectomy 4 weeks later. Comment on this clone: Its antigen is not identified.

Trimming left V 4 bases short and J 5 bases short, with 12 bases between. The germline V gene encodes CDR1 MGHRA and CDR2 YSYEKL. The CDR3 runs to 13 residues. The TCR comes from an older woman with renal cell carcinoma. This specimen was blood, taken from a patient whose treatment included radiotherapy and nephrectomy. J is TRBJ2-7 and V is TRBV4-1, with D possibly matching TRBD2 (5 bases). The CDR3 nucleotides read TGCGCCAGCAGCCCCCGGGGAGTCGACGAGCAGTACTTC. Amino acid sequence: CASSPRGVDEQYF.